The 29 T cell receptor beta chains given below trace back to one sample, sequenced in a study of shared clonotypes between healthy human individuals (dated by TCRdb to between 2020 and 2021). The library was made by the immunoSEQ multiplex PCR assay. The table was pulled from immuneACCESS by TCRdb, which kept in-frame rearrangements only. Such tables lose some clones; where checked, under half of the loss comes from unresolved V genes, and the rest has no known cause. The sample yields 800,000 or so clones; approximately 96% were counted once. The ten largest account for less than 0.25% of the sample. CD8 naive samples consisted of CD45RO-negative cells that were positively selected for CCR7, yielding a CD45RA+CCR7+ population without TemRA cells. Sequencing used naive CD8+ T cells sorted from blood. The meaning of the sample's cell subset or site label: CD45RA+CCR7+. The source is a man younger than 40 in good health.

The rearrangement links TRBV7-9 to TRBJ1-5, with D possibly TRBD1 on 5 matching bases. This CDR3 comprises 14 residues. Germline V gene data show CDR1 as SEHNR and CDR2 as FQNEAQ (reference sequence). The V gene lost 5 bases and the J gene lost 3 bases, with 11 bases spanning the gap. CDR3 coding DNA: TGTGCCAGCAGCATGACAGCGACCAATCAGCCCCAGCATTTT. Translating it yields CASSMTATNQPQHF.

The J gene is TRBJ2-7, the V gene TRBV27; tentatively, D is TRBD1 (6 bases). CDR1 is MNHEY, CDR2 SMNVEV, per germline (reference sequence). The CDR3 extends over 14 amino acids. The V and J ends lost 3 bases and 4 bases respectively, with 13 bases between them. The CDR3 coding sequence is TGTGCCAGCAGTTTTCAGGGGAGTTTTTACGAGCAGTACTTC. Amino acid sequence: CASSFQGSFYEQYF.

The V and J genes are TRBV25-1 and TRBJ1-2; D may be TRBD1 (6 bases). This CDR3 contains 15 residues. Germline values: CDR1 MGHDK, CDR2 SYGVNS. Between the trimmed V and J ends, which lost 3 bases and 3 bases, there was a span of 14 bases. This chain's CDR3 is CASSDWDGQHYGYTF. The CDR3 region has the DNA TGTGCCAGCAGTGACTGGGACGGACAGCACTATGGCTACACCTTC.

This clone is a singleton in its sample. The rearrangement links TRBV5-1 to TRBJ1-1, with D possibly matching TRBD1 (5 bases). Trimming pared 0 bases from V and 4 bases from J, leaving 13 bases between. Germline V gene lookup returns CDR1 SGHRS and CDR2 YFSETQ. This CDR3 is built from 15 residues. CDR3 in DNA: TGCGCCAGCAGCTTGGCCGGGGGAGGTGGCACTGAAGCTTTCTTT. Its protein is CASSLAGGGGTEAFF.

This clone was seen only once. The chain is built from TRBV11-3 and TRBJ2-2; D gene unclear. This CDR3 region has 14 residues. Trimming shortened V by 6 bases and J by 6 bases, and 14 bases separated the two germline ends. The germline V gene encodes CDR1 SGHNT and CDR2 YENEEA. The CDR3 coding sequence is TGTGCCAGCAGGCCACATTTAGGGTCCGGGGAGCTGTTTTTT. This gives the protein CASRPHLGSGELFF.

This clone came up once. The chain recombines TRBV14 with TRBJ2-3; D uncertain. V lost 3 bases and J lost 4, with 8 bases in between. Per the germline V gene, CDR1 is SGHDN and CDR2 is FVKESK. The CDR3 spans 13 residues. This CDR3 is CASSHYHPDTQYF. The CDR3 region has the DNA TGTGCCAGCAGCCACTATCACCCAGATACGCAGTATTTT.

A word on this clone: The identical CDR3 is also encoded by other nucleotide sequences in the sample. J is TRBJ2-7 and V is TRBV7-9; D is undetermined. Per the germline V gene, CDR1 is SEHNR and CDR2 is FQNEAQ (reference sequence). The CDR3 is 11 amino acids. V was clipped by 4 bases and J by 2 bases, with 3 bases between them. Here the CDR3 reads CASSSAYEQYF. The CDR3 DNA reads as TGTGCCAGCAGCTCCGCCTACGAGCAGTACTTC.

Comment on this clone: This specimen includes other DNA sequences encoding the same CDR3. V and J are TRBV19 and TRBJ2-3; D call uncertain. V was pared by 1 base and J by 3 bases, with 8 bases between. The CDR3 totals 14 residues. Germline CDR1 LNHDA, CDR2 SQIVND (reference sequence). The CDR3 region has the DNA TGTGCCAGTAGTATAGTCGGCAGTACAGATACGCAGTATTTT. Translation: CASSIVGSTDTQYF.

This clone was recorded only once. This sequence joins TRBV4-1 and TRBJ2-7, with D perhaps assigned TRBD1 or TRBD2 (5 bases each). V lost 0 bases, J lost 3 bases, and 12 bases lay in between. Germline assignment: CDR1 MGHRA and CDR2 YSYEKL. There are 15 residues in the CDR3. The CDR3, as DNA: TGCGCCAGCAGCCAAGATCCGGGGCAGTTCTACGAGCAGTACTTC. It is translated as CASSQDPGQFYEQYF.

The chain has TRBV9 and TRBJ1-1; D is undetermined. The CDR3 is 14 residues long. Trimming removed 0 bases at V and 4 bases at J, with 10 bases between. Germline CDR1 reads SGDLS; CDR2 reads YYNGEE. CDR3 sequence reads: CASSVGQLSTEAFF. CDR3 coding DNA: TGTGCCAGCAGCGTAGGCCAGCTGAGCACTGAAGCTTTCTTT. Using reference TRBV9 and TRBJ1-1 for the parts outside the CDR3, the full variable domain is DSGVTQTPKHLITATGQRVTLRCSPRSGDLSVYWYQQSLDQGLQFLIQYYNGEERAKGNILERFSAQQFPDLHSELNLSSLELGDSALYFCASSVGQLSTEAFFGQGTRLTVV.

This clone was observed a single time. The chain has TRBV7-6 and TRBJ2-5, with TRBD1 matching 8 bases. The CDR3 is 16 residues long. J lost 6 bases, V lost 5 bases, and 14 bases had no gene match. The germline CDR1 and CDR2 sequences are SGHVS and FNYEAQ. The CDR3 protein is CASSRHQGARLKTQYF. The CDR3, as DNA: TGTGCCAGCAGCAGGCATCAGGGGGCCCGTTTGAAGACCCAGTACTTC.

This clone was observed a single time. The CDR3 DNA follows: TGTGCAAGTCGCCCCACGGTCCAGGGACACGGGGAGCTGTTTTTT. Its translation is CASRPTVQGHGELFF. V is TRBV12-2 and J is TRBJ2-2; no DNA check was done on the table's D call, TRBD1. TRBV12-2 is tagged as a pseudogene. The CDR3 loop spans 15 amino acids.

This clone was found once. The genes are TRBV29-1 and TRBJ1-2, with D unclear. V lost 3 bases to trimming and J lost 2 bases, with 4 bases between them. Germline V gives CDR1 SQVTM, CDR2 ANQGSEA. This CDR3 contains 11 residues. CDR3: CSVDRNYGYTF. The CDR3 DNA is TGCAGCGTTGACAGAAACTATGGCTACACCTTC.

The J gene is TRBJ2-7, the V gene TRBV5-4; D is possibly TRBD1 (6 bases). Germline V gene data show CDR1 as SGHNT and CDR2 as YYREEE (reference sequence). The CDR3 contains 14 residues. Between the trimmed V and J ends, which lost 4 bases and 2 bases, there was a span of 13 bases. CDR3 DNA: TGTGCCAGCAGCGGGAAGGACAGTACCTACGAGCAGTACTTC. The encoded protein is CASSGKDSTYEQYF.

This clone was observed once. The rearrangement joins TRBV11-2 to TRBJ2-2, with TRBD2 as a possible D gene (6 bases). V was pared by 5 bases and J by 7 bases, with 23 bases between. Germline CDR1 is SGHAT and CDR2 is FQNNGV. The CDR3 sequence is 17 residues long. CDR3 nucleotides: TGTGCCAGCAGCCCATACCCCCAGGGAGGAGGTGGCGGGGAGCTGTTTTTT. Its protein is CASSPYPQGGGGGELFF.

Here the CDR3 reads CASSHLAGYQETQYF. CDR3 in DNA: TGCGCCAGCAGTCACCTGGCGGGGTACCAAGAGACCCAGTACTTC. This rearrangement joins TRBV23-1 to TRBJ2-5; tentatively, D is TRBD2 (6 bases). TRBV23-1 is labeled an ORF, and its function is uncertain. The V end lost 3 bases, the J end lost 0 bases, and 11 bases lay between the germline ends. The CDR3 consists of 15 residues.

The V and J genes are TRBV29-1 and TRBJ2-7; TRBD1 aligns across 8 bases. Germline trimming cut 0 bases from V and 7 bases from J; bases unmatched to any gene: 11. CDR1 SQVTM and CDR2 ANQGSEA come from the germline V gene. The CDR3 sequence is 15 residues long. The CDR3 coding sequence is TGCAGCGTTGAAGATGGGCGCCAGGGGGCCGGAGAGCAGTACTTC. Its protein is CSVEDGRQGAGEQYF.

The chain has TRBV13 and TRBJ2-1; TRBD2 matches at 8 bases. CDR1 is PRHDT and CDR2 is FYEKMQ in the germline V gene (reference sequence). CDR3 length equals 15 residues. Trimming took 4 bases from V and 6 from J; bases not matched to a gene: 8. CDR3 DNA: TGTGCCAGCAGCTACGGGACTAGTTTTCCCAATGAGCAGTTCTTC. This sequence encodes CASSYGTSFPNEQFF.

V and J are TRBV6-5 and TRBJ2-2; TRBD1 might be the D (5 bases). Germline loops: CDR1 MNHEY, CDR2 SVGAGI. The CDR3 covers 12 residues. V was pared by 8 bases and J by 2 bases, with 6 bases between. The CDR3 DNA reads as TGTGCCAGCGGACAAAACACCGGGGAGCTGTTTTTT. Its protein product is CASGQNTGELFF.

This clone has a single count. CDR3 sequence (DNA): TGTGCCAGCAGCCCGGTTGGGAGCAATGAGCAGTTCTTC. Amino acid sequence: CASSPVGSNEQFF. This rearrangement joins TRBV5-8 to TRBJ2-1; perhaps TRBD2 as D (5 bases). CDR1 is SGHTS, CDR2 YDEGEE, per germline. The V gene lost 4 bases and the J gene lost 6 bases, with 11 bases spanning the gap. The CDR3 consists of 13 residues.

CDR3: CASSYGLYEQYF. CDR3 nucleotide sequence: TGTGCCAGCAGTTATGGGCTATACGAGCAGTACTTC. V usage is TRBV2 and J usage is TRBJ2-7; D is unclear. Trimming left V 5 bases short and J 4 bases short, with 9 bases between. Per germline, CDR1 SNHLY and CDR2 FYNNEI. The CDR3 consists of 12 residues.

The rearrangement links TRBV6-1 to TRBJ2-5; D may be TRBD1 (7 bases). Trimming pared 10 bases from V and 3 bases from J, leaving 18 bases between. The germline V gene has CDR1 MNHNS and CDR2 SASEGT. The CDR3 has 14 residues. CDR3 loop: CATTRAGQKETQYF. The CDR3 DNA follows: TGTGCCACCACCCGGGCGGGACAGAAAGAGACCCAGTACTTC.

A single count supports this clone. The rearrangement joins TRBV11-2 to TRBJ2-5, with D perhaps matching TRBD1 (5 bases). The CDR3 contains 14 residues. Germline CDR1 and CDR2: SGHAT and FQNNGV. The V end lost 6 bases, the J end lost 2 bases, and 13 bases lay between the germline ends. This CDR3 is CASSSTAEQETQYF. DNA of the CDR3: TGTGCCAGCAGTTCGACAGCAGAACAAGAGACCCAGTACTTC.

The genes are TRBV28 and TRBJ2-3, with no clear D. The length of the CDR3 is 16 residues. V dropped 2 bases and J dropped 0 bases, with 12 bases sitting between them. The germline gives CDR1 MDHEN, CDR2 SYDVKM. The chain's CDR3 is CASSLRWPSSTDTQYF. The CDR3, as DNA: TGTGCCAGCAGTTTACGATGGCCCTCGAGCACAGATACGCAGTATTTT.

The CDR3 coding sequence is TGTGCCAGCAGTTTATATGGCAGTAGCAATCAGCCCCAGCATTTT. It codes for CASSLYGSSNQPQHF. The chain is built from TRBV27 and TRBJ1-5, with unresolved D. Deletions cut 1 base from V and 0 bases from J, with 7 bases between. Germline lookup yields CDR1 MNHEY and CDR2 SMNVEV (reference sequence). The CDR3 sequence is 15 residues long.

This clone was seen a few times. Here the CDR3 reads CASTGVINEQFF. The CDR3 DNA sequence: TGTGCCAGCACGGGGGTGATCAATGAGCAGTTCTTC. The chain joins TRBV6-1 to TRBJ2-1, with TRBD2 as a possible D gene (6 bases). The germline CDR1 and CDR2 sequences are MNHNS and SASEGT. The CDR3 loop spans 12 amino acids. V dropped 7 bases and J dropped 6 bases, with 10 bases sitting between them.

The chain joins TRBV7-9 to TRBJ1-5; TRBD1 is a possible D gene (5 bases). Germline V gene lookup returns CDR1 SEHNR and CDR2 FQNEAQ (reference sequence). The length of the CDR3 is 14 residues. V was shortened by 5 bases and J by 5 bases, with 13 bases between the two germline ends. CDR3 nucleotides: TGTGCCAGCAGCCTTGGGACCCATGATCAGCCCCAGCATTTT. Translating it yields CASSLGTHDQPQHF.

The chain is built from TRBV4-2 and TRBJ2-1, with a weak D call TRBD2 (6 bases). The CDR3 contains 15 residues. Per the germline V gene, CDR1 is LGHNA and CDR2 is YNFKEQ. Trimming left V 3 bases short and J 2 bases short, with 11 bases between. In DNA form, the CDR3 reads TGTGCCAGCAGCCACCGTGGGGGGACCTACAATGAGCAGTTCTTC. Protein sequence: CASSHRGGTYNEQFF.

This clone was seen just once. The V gene is TRBV13, the J gene TRBJ1-5; D remains unclear. V lost 1 base and J 4 bases, leaving 5 bases between the germline ends. The CDR3 covers 13 residues. CDR1 and CDR2 from the germline V gene are PRHDT and FYEKMQ (reference sequence). The CDR3 DNA follows: TGTGCCAGCAGCTTAGCGGGGAATCAGCCCCAGCATTTT. Translation gives CASSLAGNQPQHF.